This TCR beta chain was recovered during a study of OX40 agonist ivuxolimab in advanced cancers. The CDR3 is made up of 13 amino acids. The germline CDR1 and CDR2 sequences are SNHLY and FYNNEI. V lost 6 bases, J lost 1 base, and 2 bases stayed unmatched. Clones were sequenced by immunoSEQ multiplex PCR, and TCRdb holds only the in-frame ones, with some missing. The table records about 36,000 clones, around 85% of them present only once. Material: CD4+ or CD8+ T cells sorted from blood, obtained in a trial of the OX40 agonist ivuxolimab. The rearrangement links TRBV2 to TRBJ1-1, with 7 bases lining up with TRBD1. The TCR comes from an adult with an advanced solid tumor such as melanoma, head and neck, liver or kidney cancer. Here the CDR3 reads CASSQGENTEAFF. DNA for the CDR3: TGTGCCAGCAGCCAGGGGGAGAACACTGAAGCTTTCTTT.